This is a list of T cell receptor beta chains from one sample in a study of CD8+CD57+ T cells in acquired aplastic anemia. One entry per CDR3 protein results from TCRdb running MiXCR on the reads. The repertoire consists of about 160,000 distinct CDR3 sequences, with under 55% occurring once and the leading ten covering around 3%. The sequencing input was sorted CD4+, CD8+, or CD8+CD57+ T cells (not recorded which) from PBMCs. The receptor set was obtained from a human donor with aplastic anemia. Each CDR3 is given with its conserved first and last residue. Fields, in order: CDR3 protein, CDR3 DNA, D gene, clone size, J gene, V gene. The D gene is left open where the match is weak. Size is omitted from some rows. Given values are once, few, many or a class for expanded clones.

CAISDLGLAGGNEQFF	TGTGCCATCAGTGATTTGGGACTAGCGGGAGGAAATGAGCAGTTCTTC	TRBD2	once	TRBJ2-1	TRBV10-3
CAEGATNEKLFF	TGTGCTGAAGGGGCAACTAATGAAAAACTGTTTTTT	-	many	TRBJ1-4	TRBV6-1
CASSLGVLAGRRGLGTDTQYF	TGTGCCAGCAGCTTAGGCGTTCTAGCGGGAAGACGGGGGTTGGGCACAGATACGCAGTATTTT	TRBD2	-	TRBJ2-3	TRBV13
CARDRRSETQYF	TGTGCTAGAGATAGGAGATCGGAGACCCAGTACTTC	-	-	TRBJ2-5	TRBV7-6
CASEDREHNEQFF	TGTGCCTCGGAGGACAGGGAACACAATGAGCAGTTCTTC	TRBD1	-	TRBJ2-1	TRBV24-1
CSVGQEINSPLHF	TGCAGCGTCGGACAGGAGATTAATTCACCCCTCCACTTT	TRBD1	once	TRBJ1-6	TRBV29-1
CSVSQRNEQFF	TGCAGCGTCAGCCAGCGGAATGAGCAGTTCTTC	-	few	TRBJ2-1	TRBV29-1
CASSLGWRDSYEQYF	TGTGCCAGCAGCTTAGGGTGGCGGGACTCCTACGAGCAGTACTTC	-	many	TRBJ2-7	TRBV7-2
CASSWGAGVANEQFF	TGTGCCAGCAGCTGGGGGGCAGGGGTGGCGAATGAGCAGTTCTTC	-	-	TRBJ2-1	TRBV11-3
CASSDPRGTNEKLFF	TGTGCCAGCAGTGATCCCAGGGGAACTAATGAAAAACTGTTTTTT	-	many	TRBJ1-4	TRBV25-1
CATSRSSGTNTGELFF	TGTGCCACCAGCAGAAGTAGCGGGACTAACACCGGGGAGCTGTTTTTT	TRBD2	-	TRBJ2-2	TRBV15
CSASGGPGNNEQFF	TGCAGCGCATCAGGGGGTCCAGGGAACAATGAGCAGTTCTTC	TRBD1	many	TRBJ2-1	TRBV20-1
CSAGLGQGATEAFF	TGCAGTGCTGGACTAGGACAGGGGGCTACTGAAGCTTTCTTT	TRBD1	-	TRBJ1-1	TRBV20-1
CASSEEGAGGLQVTQYF	TGTGCCAGCAGCGAGGAGGGGGCGGGAGGGCTCCAGGTTACGCAGTATTTT	TRBD2	many	TRBJ2-3	TRBV5-6
CASSSGLAFSTDTQYF	TGCGCCAGCAGCTCCGGACTCGCGTTTAGCACAGATACGCAGTATTTT	-	many	TRBJ2-3	TRBV5-1
CASTLHNSPLHF	TGTGCCAGCACCCTTCATAATTCACCCCTCCACTTT	-	-	TRBJ1-6	TRBV7-9
CASRGQGYQPQHF	TGTGCCAGCAGAGGACAGGGGTATCAGCCCCAGCATTTT	TRBD1	few	TRBJ1-5	TRBV6-1
CASSPRAGSVTDTQYF	TGTGCCAGCAGCCCCCGGGCAGGGTCGGTCACAGATACGCAGTATTTT	-	-	TRBJ2-3	TRBV7-2
CASSVQNDQPQHF	TGCGCCAGCAGTGTTCAGAATGATCAGCCCCAGCATTTT	-	few	TRBJ1-5	TRBV10-2
CASSLGLAGYEQYF	TGTGCCAGCAGCTTGGGACTAGCGGGCTACGAGCAGTACTTC	TRBD2	many	TRBJ2-7	TRBV7-8
CASSWTVHEQFF	TGTGCCAGCAGCTGGACAGTCCATGAGCAGTTCTTC	-	-	TRBJ2-1	TRBV7-2
CASSLGGNTQYF	TGTGCCAGCAGCTTGGGGGGAAATACGCAGTATTTT	-	few	TRBJ2-3	TRBV5-4
CASSLTTENYGYTF	TGCGCCAGCAGCTTGACGACAGAGAACTATGGCTACACCTTC	-	many	TRBJ1-2	TRBV5-1
CASSGGAINEQFF	TGTGCCAGCAGTGGGGGGGCAATCAATGAGCAGTTCTTC	-	-	TRBJ2-1	TRBV27
CSVDREVEAFF	TGCAGCGTCGACAGGGAGGTAGAAGCTTTCTTT	TRBD1	-	TRBJ1-1	TRBV29-1
CASSMDARNQPQHF	TGTGCCAGTAGTATGGACGCCCGGAATCAGCCCCAGCATTTT	-	-	TRBJ1-5	TRBV19
CASLDRGRTEAFF	TGTGCCAGCCTAGACAGGGGGAGAACTGAAGCTTTCTTT	TRBD1	many	TRBJ1-1	TRBV19
CASSVDGGDWGETQYF	TGTGCCAGCAGCGTAGATGGCGGGGACTGGGGGGAGACCCAGTACTTC	-	-	TRBJ2-5	TRBV9
CASSPLAVVSDTQYF	TGTGCCAGCAGCCCTCTAGCGGTGGTATCAGATACGCAGTATTTT	TRBD2	-	TRBJ2-3	TRBV7-6
CASLRTSRIYEQYF	TGTGCCAGCCTGAGGACTAGCAGAATCTACGAGCAGTACTTC	TRBD2	once	TRBJ2-7	TRBV25-1
CASSARTSDNYGYTF	TGTGCCAGCAGCGCCAGGACATCTGATAACTATGGCTACACCTTC	-	many	TRBJ1-2	TRBV9
CATSDASGGGGETQYF	TGTGCCACCAGTGATGCTTCAGGGGGCGGGGGAGAGACCCAGTACTTC	-	-	TRBJ2-5	TRBV24-1
CASSPGLAGVGDTQYF	TGTGCCAGCAGTCCGGGACTAGCGGGAGTAGGAGATACGCAGTATTTT	TRBD2	many	TRBJ2-3	TRBV2
CATSAKRETLYNEQFF	TGTGCCACCAGCGCTAAGCGGGAGACATTGTACAATGAGCAGTTCTTC	TRBD2	-	TRBJ2-1	TRBV15
CATTGLAECTGELFF	TGTGCCACCACTGGACTAGCGGAATGCACCGGGGAGCTGTTTTTT	TRBD2	-	TRBJ2-2	TRBV10-3
CATSRSDTQYF	TGTGCCACCTCCCGGTCAGATACGCAGTATTTT	-	-	TRBJ2-3	TRBV24-1
CASSIANEQYF	TGTGCCAGTAGTATAGCCAACGAGCAGTACTTC	-	many	TRBJ2-7	TRBV19
CASSLATPWGEQFF	TGTGCCAGCAGCTTAGCGACCCCATGGGGTGAGCAGTTCTTC	-	-	TRBJ2-1	TRBV11-1
CSARPTGGNSPLHF	TGCAGTGCTAGACCGACAGGGGGGAATTCACCCCTCCACTTT	TRBD1	many	TRBJ1-6	TRBV20-1
CATSRVGGYEKLFF	TGTGCCACCAGCAGAGTTGGGGGCTATGAAAAACTGTTTTTT	-	-	TRBJ1-4	TRBV15
CASSYDREAFF	TGTGCCAGCAGTTACGACAGGGAAGCTTTCTTT	-	once	TRBJ1-1	TRBV2
CASSPTGQGGTEAFF	TGTGCCAGCTCACCAACCGGACAGGGGGGGACTGAAGCTTTCTTT	TRBD1	few	TRBJ1-1	TRBV14
CASNETWLGTEAFF	TGTGCCTCAAATGAGACGTGGCTGGGCACTGAAGCTTTCTTT	-	many	TRBJ1-1	TRBV30
CASTLRLAGNYEQYF	TGTGCCAGCACCCTAAGGCTAGCGGGCAATTACGAGCAGTACTTC	TRBD2	-	TRBJ2-7	TRBV12-3/TRBV12-4
CSAREWDSQGYTF	TGCAGTGCTAGAGAGTGGGACAGCCAAGGCTACACCTTC	TRBD1	many	TRBJ1-2	TRBV20-1